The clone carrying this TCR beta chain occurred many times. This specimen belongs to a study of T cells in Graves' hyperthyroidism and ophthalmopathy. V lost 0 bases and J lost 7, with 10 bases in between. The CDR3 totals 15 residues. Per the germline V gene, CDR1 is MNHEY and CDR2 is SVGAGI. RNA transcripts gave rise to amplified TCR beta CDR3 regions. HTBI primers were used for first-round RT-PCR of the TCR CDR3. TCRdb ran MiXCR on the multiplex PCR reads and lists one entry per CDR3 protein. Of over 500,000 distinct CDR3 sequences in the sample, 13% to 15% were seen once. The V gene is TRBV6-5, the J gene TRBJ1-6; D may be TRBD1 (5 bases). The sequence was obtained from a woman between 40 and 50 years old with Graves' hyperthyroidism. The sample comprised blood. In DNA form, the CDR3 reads TGTGCCAGCAGTTACTCGGTCGGGGACAATTCACCCCTCCACTTT. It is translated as CASSYSVGDNSPLHF.